These 21 T cell receptor beta chains originate from one sample sequenced in a study of CD8 T cells in ankylosing spondylitis. TCRdb reprocessed the 5' RACE reads via MiXCR and lists one record per CDR3 protein. The table includes under 300,000 distinct CDR3 sequences, 8.6% detected once. The sample taken for sequencing was blood, either unsorted or a sorted T cell fraction (not recorded which). Receptors originate from a male donor with ankylosing spondylitis or in good health (not recorded which).

This clonotype was found many times. CDR3 DNA: TGCAGTGCTCTTGACAGGGTAGTGTCGACAGATACGCAGTATTTT. Residues: CSALDRVVSTDTQYF. J is TRBJ2-3 and V is TRBV20-1, with 7 bases aligning to TRBD1. Germline CDR1 reads DFQATT; CDR2 reads SNEGSKA (reference sequence). V was clipped by 5 bases and J by 3 bases; unmatched bases: 11. There are 15 residues in the CDR3.

The rearrangement uses TRBV6-1 and TRBJ2-2; 8 bases agree with TRBD2. The CDR3 covers 17 residues. The ends lost 6 bases at V and 5 bases at J; junction bases unmatched: 14. The germline V gene encodes CDR1 MNHNS and CDR2 SASEGT. The CDR3 DNA sequence: TGTGCCAGCAGCTCCGATGGCGGGAGGCCGGGGACCGGGGAGCTGTTTTTT. Translating it yields CASSSDGGRPGTGELFF.

Concerning this clonotype: This clone may be a read error of a much larger clone one base away. The rearrangement links TRBV7-9 to TRBJ2-4; 7 bases line up with TRBD1. This CDR3 spans 17 amino acids. Per the germline V gene, CDR1 is SEHNR and CDR2 is FQNEAQ (reference sequence). V lost 4 bases and J lost 0; bases outside the gene matches: 9. This CDR3 is CASSSKRDRLAKNIQYF. CDR3 DNA sequence: TGTGCCAGCAGCTCAAAGAGGGACAGACTAGCCAAAAACATTCAGTACTTC.

With regard to this clonotype: This may arise from a read error, as a much more abundant clone is one base away. The J gene is TRBJ2-3, the V gene TRBV18; 11 nucleotides match TRBD2. This CDR3 has 17 amino acids. The germline gives CDR1 KGHSH, CDR2 LQKENI. V gave up 4 bases and J gave up 5 bases; unmatched junction bases: 11. CDR3 residues: CASSLTVLAGALDTQYF. The CDR3 nucleotides are TGTGCCAGCTCACTCACCGTACTAGCGGGAGCTCTAGATACGCAGTATTTT.

This clonotype has a count of ten or more. The rearrangement joins TRBV10-3 to TRBJ1-2; 7 positions agree with TRBD1. Per germline, CDR1 ENHRY and CDR2 SYGVKD. The trim removed 9 bases at V and 2 bases at J, leaving 9 bases unmatched. CDR3 length: 14 amino acids. CDR3 amino acids: CAILRQGGNYGYTF. CDR3 DNA: TGTGCCATTCTACGACAGGGAGGGAACTATGGCTACACCTTC.

In this sample, this clonotype turned up many times. V and J are TRBV20-1 and TRBJ2-5; a possible D gene is TRBD2 (6 bases). Germline loops: CDR1 DFQATT, CDR2 SNEGSKA (reference sequence). V lost 4 bases and J 5 bases, leaving 11 bases between the germline ends. This CDR3 comprises 12 residues. CDR3 amino acids: CSAIVRGETQYF. The CDR3 DNA sequence: TGCAGTGCTATAGTGCGGGGCGAGACCCAGTACTTC.

This clonotype was counted at least ten times. This chain uses TRBV10-2 with TRBJ1-3; 8 bases are a match to TRBD1. The CDR3 is made up of 14 amino acids. V gave up 6 bases and J gave up 0 bases; unmatched junction bases: 1. Germline loops: CDR1 WSHSY, CDR2 SAAADI. The CDR3 reads CASRQGGSGNTIYF. The DNA for the CDR3 is TGCGCCAGCAGACAGGGGGGCTCTGGAAACACCATATATTTT.

This rearrangement joins TRBV7-6 to TRBJ2-7; TRBD2 aligns across 12 bases. Germline-derived CDR1 and CDR2 are SGHVS and FNYEAQ. With V trimmed by 5 bases and J by 2 bases, 7 bases remained unmatched. The CDR3 contains 16 residues. The CDR3 region is CASSRGRTSGTYEQYF. The CDR3 DNA follows: TGTGCCAGCAGCAGGGGGAGGACTAGCGGGACCTACGAGCAGTACTTC.

This clonotype has ten or more counts. The gene calls are TRBV27 and TRBJ1-1; 8 bases align to TRBD1. CDR3 size: 14 residues. V was clipped by 7 bases and J by 1 base; unmatched bases: 5. The germline V gene has CDR1 MNHEY and CDR2 SMNVEV (reference sequence). This CDR3 is CASNRQGPNTEAFF. The CDR3 DNA reads as TGTGCCAGCAACCGACAGGGGCCGAACACTGAAGCTTTCTTT.

This clonotype was recorded many times. The CDR3 here is CASSSTRNEQFF. Here the CDR3 DNA reads TGTGCCAGCAGCTCAACTAGAAATGAGCAGTTCTTC. V and J are TRBV7-6 and TRBJ2-1; D perhaps matches TRBD2 (5 bases). CDR1 is SGHVS, CDR2 FNYEAQ, per germline. CDR3 length: 12 residues. V lost 4 bases and J lost 7, with 8 bases in between.

This clonotype was observed at least ten times. This sequence joins TRBV7-2 and TRBJ2-1; D uncertain. Trimming cost V 6 bases and J 0 bases, with 12 bases left between them. CDR3 length equals 15 residues. Germline CDR1 reads SGHTA; CDR2 reads FQGNSA. Here the CDR3 reads CASSQRSSSYNEQFF. As DNA, the CDR3 is TGTGCCAGCAGTCAACGGTCCAGCTCCTACAATGAGCAGTTCTTC.

This clonotype has at least ten counts. At one end the junction does not follow the germline gene, possibly because of a read error. The genes are TRBV7-7 and TRBJ2-2; 7 bases align to TRBD1. The CDR3 loop spans 16 amino acids. Germline CDR1 SSHAT, CDR2 FNYEAQ (reference sequence). CDR3 in amino acids: CASSSIGTVTDGELFF. CDR3 coding DNA: TGTGCTAGCAGCTCGATAGGGACAGTAACAGACGGGGAGCTGTTTTTT.

This clonotype was observed at least ten times. The chain uses TRBV20-1 and TRBJ2-2, with 9 bases that match TRBD2. Germline V gene data show CDR1 as DFQATT and CDR2 as SNEGSKA (reference sequence). V lost 5 bases and J lost 7; bases outside the gene matches: 11. The CDR3 loop spans 15 amino acids. The CDR3 reads CSAVQAGLAGGELFF. The CDR3 bases are TGCAGTGCTGTGCAAGCGGGACTAGCTGGCGGGGAGCTGTTTTTT.

This clonotype was seen ten or more times. The chain links TRBV5-1 to TRBJ1-1; D is ambiguous. This CDR3 is 13 amino acids long. Germline CDR1 and CDR2: SGHRS and YFSETQ. The V end lost 1 base, the J end lost 3 bases, and 7 bases lay between the germline ends. DNA of the CDR3: TGCGCCAGCAGCTTGTCCGGATACACTGAAGCTTTCTTT. The encoded protein is CASSLSGYTEAFF.

This clonotype was observed many times. This chain connects TRBV20-1 to TRBJ2-7, with D uncertain. Per germline, CDR1 DFQATT and CDR2 SNEGSKA (reference sequence). Trimming took off 3 bases at V and 10 bases at J, with 16 bases between the two ends. The CDR3 totals 12 residues. CDR3 amino acids: CSARGWLGPQYF. DNA of the CDR3: TGCAGTGCTAGGGGTTGGCTCGGACCCCAGTACTTC.

This clonotype occurred many times. This chain links TRBV5-1 with TRBJ2-3; 9 positions match TRBD2. Losses at the gene ends were 10 bases for V and 4 bases for J; bases not matched to a gene: 16. The CDR3 covers 16 residues. The germline V gene has CDR1 SGHRS and CDR2 YFSETQ. The CDR3 region is CACASLIAGDADTQYF. DNA for the CDR3: TGCGCCTGCGCGTCCCTGATAGCGGGGGACGCAGATACGCAGTATTTT.

This clonotype occurred many times. The chain uses TRBV14 and TRBJ2-7, with a tentative D call TRBD1 (6 bases). From germline, CDR1 is SGHDN and CDR2 FVKESK. The V end lost 0 bases, the J end lost 5 bases, and 8 bases lay between the germline ends. The CDR3 totals 13 residues. For the CDR3, the DNA is TGTGCCAGCAGCCAAGATAACAGGGACGAGCAGTACTTC. Protein: CASSQDNRDEQYF.

V usage is TRBV4-3 and J usage is TRBJ2-2; 8 bases fit TRBD2. This CDR3 contains 17 residues. The germline CDR1 and CDR2 sequences are LGHNA and YSLEER. V lost 4 bases to trimming and J lost 2 bases; unmatched junction nucleotides: 9. CDR3 protein: CASSPYAGGANTGELFF. The CDR3 coding sequence is TGCGCCAGCAGCCCCTATGCCGGGGGGGCAAACACCGGGGAGCTGTTTTTT.

The rearrangement uses TRBV7-2 and TRBJ2-3; D perhaps matches TRBD1 (6 bases). V was cut by 5 bases and J by 1 base, with 16 bases left in between. From germline, CDR1 is SGHTA and CDR2 FQGNSA. This CDR3 comprises 16 residues. The CDR3 coding sequence is TGTGCCAGCAGCGGACGGGACACCTGGCGCACAGATACGCAGTATTTT. This sequence encodes CASSGRDTWRTDTQYF.

V and J are TRBV7-3 and TRBJ2-1; 7 nucleotides line up with TRBD1. Germline trimming cut 5 bases from V and 6 bases from J; bases unmatched to any gene: 10. The CDR3 loop spans 15 amino acids. Germline V lookup: CDR1 SGHTA, CDR2 FQGTGA. CDR3 amino acids: CASSPTSTGANEQFF. Written as DNA, the CDR3 is TGTGCCAGCAGCCCGACCAGTACAGGGGCCAATGAGCAGTTCTTC.

This clonotype showed up many times. V is TRBV18 and J is TRBJ2-7; D not certain. This CDR3 contains 13 residues. Trimming left V 3 bases short and J 3 bases short, with 9 bases between. The germline gives CDR1 KGHSH, CDR2 LQKENI. CDR3 DNA: TGTGCCAGCTCACCTCCAGCCTTCTACGAGCAGTACTTC. Translating gives CASSPPAFYEQYF.